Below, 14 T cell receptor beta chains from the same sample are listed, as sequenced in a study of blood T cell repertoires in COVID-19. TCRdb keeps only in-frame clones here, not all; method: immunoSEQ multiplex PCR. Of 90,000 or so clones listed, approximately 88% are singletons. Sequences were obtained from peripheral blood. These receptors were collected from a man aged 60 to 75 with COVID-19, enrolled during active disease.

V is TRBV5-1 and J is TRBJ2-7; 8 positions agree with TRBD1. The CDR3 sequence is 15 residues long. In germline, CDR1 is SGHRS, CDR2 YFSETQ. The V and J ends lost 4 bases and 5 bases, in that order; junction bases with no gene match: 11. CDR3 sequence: CASSPPDRVGHEQYF. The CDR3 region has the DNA TGCGCCAGCAGCCCTCCGGACAGGGTTGGCCACGAGCAGTACTTC.

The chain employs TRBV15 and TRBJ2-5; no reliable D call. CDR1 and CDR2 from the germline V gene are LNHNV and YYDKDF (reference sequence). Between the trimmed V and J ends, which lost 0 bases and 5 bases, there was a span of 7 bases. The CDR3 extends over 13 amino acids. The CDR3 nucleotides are TGTGCCACCAGCAGAGATGCGGAGGAGACCCAGTACTTC. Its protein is CATSRDAEETQYF.

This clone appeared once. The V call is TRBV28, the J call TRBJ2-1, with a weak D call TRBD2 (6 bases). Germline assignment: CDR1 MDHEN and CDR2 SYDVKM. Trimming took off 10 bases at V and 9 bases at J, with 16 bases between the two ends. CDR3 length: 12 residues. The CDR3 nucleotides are TGTGCCACCAAGCAGGTTAGCGGTGAGCAGTTCTTC. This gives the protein CATKQVSGEQFF. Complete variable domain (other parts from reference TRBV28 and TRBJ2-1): DVKVTQSSRYLVKRTGEKVFLECVQDMDHENMFWYRQDPGLGLRLIYFSYDVKMKEKGDIPEGYSVSREKKERFSLILESASTNQTSMYLCATKQVSGEQFFGPGTRLTVL.

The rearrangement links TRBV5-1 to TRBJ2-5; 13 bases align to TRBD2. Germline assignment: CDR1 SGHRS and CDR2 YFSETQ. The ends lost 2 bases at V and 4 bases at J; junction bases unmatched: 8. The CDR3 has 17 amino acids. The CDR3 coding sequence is TGCGCCAGCAGCTTCAAACTAGCGGGAGGGCCCCCAGAGACCCAGTACTTC. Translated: CASSFKLAGGPPETQYF.

In DNA form, the CDR3 reads TGTGCCAGCAGCCCCAGGGTCTACCAGCCCCAGCATTTT. This sequence encodes CASSPRVYQPQHF. The chain uses TRBV7-8 and TRBJ1-5; D may be TRBD1 (5 bases). V was cut by 5 bases and J by 7 bases, with 12 bases left in between. Germline V CDR1 and CDR2: SGHVS, FQNEAQ. The CDR3 runs 13 residues. Together with reference TRBV7-8 and TRBJ1-5, the CDR3 gives the full variable domain: GAGVSQSPRYKVAKRGQDVALRCDPISGHVSLFWYQQALGQGPEFLTYFQNEAQLDKSGLPSDRFFAERPEGSVSTLKIQRTQQEDSAVYLCASSPRVYQPQHFGDGTRLSIL.

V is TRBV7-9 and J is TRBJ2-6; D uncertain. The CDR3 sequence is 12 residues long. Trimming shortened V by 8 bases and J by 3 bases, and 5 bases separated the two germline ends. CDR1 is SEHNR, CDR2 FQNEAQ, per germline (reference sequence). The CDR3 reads CASDFGANVLTF. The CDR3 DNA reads TGTGCCAGCGACTTTGGGGCCAACGTCCTGACTTTC. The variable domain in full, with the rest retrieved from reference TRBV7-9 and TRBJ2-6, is DTGVSQNPRHKITKRGQNVTFRCDPISEHNRLYWYRQTLGQGPEFLTYFQNEAQLEKSRLLSDRFSAERPKGSFSTLEIQRTEQGDSAMYLCASDFGANVLTFGAGSRLTVL.

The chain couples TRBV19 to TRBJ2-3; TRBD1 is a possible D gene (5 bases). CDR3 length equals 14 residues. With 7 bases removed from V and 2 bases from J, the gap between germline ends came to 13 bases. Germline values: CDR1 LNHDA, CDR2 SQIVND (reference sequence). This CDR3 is CASNGRTLTDTQYF. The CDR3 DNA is TGTGCCAGTAATGGGCGGACACTCACAGATACGCAGTATTTT. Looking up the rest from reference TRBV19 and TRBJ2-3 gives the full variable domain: DGGITQSPKYLFRKEGQNVTLSCEQNLNHDAMYWYRQDPGQGLRLIYYSQIVNDFQKGDIAEGYSVSREKKESFPLTVTSAQKNPTAFYLCASNGRTLTDTQYFGPGTRLTVL.

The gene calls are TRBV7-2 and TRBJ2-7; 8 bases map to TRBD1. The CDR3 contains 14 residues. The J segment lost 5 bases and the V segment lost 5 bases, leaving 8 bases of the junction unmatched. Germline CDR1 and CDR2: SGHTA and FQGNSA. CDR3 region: CASSANQGADEQYF. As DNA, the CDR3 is TGTGCCAGCAGCGCGAACCAGGGGGCCGACGAGCAGTACTTC.

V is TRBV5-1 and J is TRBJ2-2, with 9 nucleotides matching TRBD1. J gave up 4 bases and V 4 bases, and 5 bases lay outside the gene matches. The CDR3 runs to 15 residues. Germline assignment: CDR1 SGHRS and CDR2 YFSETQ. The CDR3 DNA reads TGCGCCAGCAGCGTGGGACAGGGTGGCACCGGGGAGCTGTTTTTT. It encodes CASSVGQGGTGELFF.

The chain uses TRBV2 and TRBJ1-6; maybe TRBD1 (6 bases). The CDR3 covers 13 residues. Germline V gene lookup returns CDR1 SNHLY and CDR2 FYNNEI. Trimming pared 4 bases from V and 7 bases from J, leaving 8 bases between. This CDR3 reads CASSGQENSPLHF. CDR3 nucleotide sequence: TGTGCCAGCAGTGGACAGGAAAATTCACCCCTCCACTTT.

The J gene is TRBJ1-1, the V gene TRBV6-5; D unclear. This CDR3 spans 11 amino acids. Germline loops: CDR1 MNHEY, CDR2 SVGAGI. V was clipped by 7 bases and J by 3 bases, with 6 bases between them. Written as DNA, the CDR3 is TGTGCCAGCATCCTTTACACTGAAGCTTTCTTT. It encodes CASILYTEAFF.

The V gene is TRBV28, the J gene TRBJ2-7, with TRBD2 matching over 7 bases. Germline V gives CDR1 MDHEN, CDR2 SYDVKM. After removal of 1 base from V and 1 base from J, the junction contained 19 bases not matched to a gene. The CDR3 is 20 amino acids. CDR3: CASSLLPHICPGTMSYEQYF. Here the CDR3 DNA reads TGTGCCAGCAGTTTATTGCCCCATATATGCCCCGGGACTATGTCCTACGAGCAGTACTTC. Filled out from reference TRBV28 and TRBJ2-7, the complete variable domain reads DVKVTQSSRYLVKRTGEKVFLECVQDMDHENMFWYRQDPGLGLRLIYFSYDVKMKEKGDIPEGYSVSREKKERFSLILESASTNQTSMYLCASSLLPHICPGTMSYEQYFGPGTRLTVT.

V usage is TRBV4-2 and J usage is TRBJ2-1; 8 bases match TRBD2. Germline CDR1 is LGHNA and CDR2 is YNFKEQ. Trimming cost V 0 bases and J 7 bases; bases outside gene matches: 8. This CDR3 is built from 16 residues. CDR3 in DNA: TGTGCCAGCAGCCAAGAAGCCAGCGGGAGTGGGAATGAGCAGTTCTTC. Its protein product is CASSQEASGSGNEQFF.

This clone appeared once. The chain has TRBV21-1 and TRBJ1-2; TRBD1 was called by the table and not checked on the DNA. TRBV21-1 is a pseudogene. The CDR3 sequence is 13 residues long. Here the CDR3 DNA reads TGTGCCAGCAGCACCCCCGGACAGGGGACCTACACCTTC. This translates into CASSTPGQGTYTF.